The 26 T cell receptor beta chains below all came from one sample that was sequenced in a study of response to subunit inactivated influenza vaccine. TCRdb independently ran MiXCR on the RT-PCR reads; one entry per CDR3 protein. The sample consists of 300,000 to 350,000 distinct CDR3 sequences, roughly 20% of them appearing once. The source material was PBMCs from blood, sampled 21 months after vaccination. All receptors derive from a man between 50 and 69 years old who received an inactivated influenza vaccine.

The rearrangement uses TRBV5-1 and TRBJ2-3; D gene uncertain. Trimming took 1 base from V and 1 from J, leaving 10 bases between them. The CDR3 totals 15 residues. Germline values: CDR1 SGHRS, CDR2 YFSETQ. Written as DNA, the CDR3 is TGCGCCAGCAGCTTGTCCGGTTCCGGCACAGATACGCAGTATTTT. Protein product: CASSLSGSGTDTQYF.

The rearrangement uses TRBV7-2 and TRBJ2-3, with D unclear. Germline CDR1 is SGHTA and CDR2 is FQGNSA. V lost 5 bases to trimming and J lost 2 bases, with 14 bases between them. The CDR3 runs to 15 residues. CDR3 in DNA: TGTGCCAGCAGCCAAATCGGCATCACCACAGATACGCAGTATTTT. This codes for CASSQIGITTDTQYF.

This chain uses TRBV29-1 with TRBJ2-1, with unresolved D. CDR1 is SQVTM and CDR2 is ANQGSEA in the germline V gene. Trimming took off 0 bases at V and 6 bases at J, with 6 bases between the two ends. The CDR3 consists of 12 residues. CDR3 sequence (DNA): TGCAGCGTTGAAGAAGCCAGCAATGAGCAGTTCTTC. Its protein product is CSVEEASNEQFF.

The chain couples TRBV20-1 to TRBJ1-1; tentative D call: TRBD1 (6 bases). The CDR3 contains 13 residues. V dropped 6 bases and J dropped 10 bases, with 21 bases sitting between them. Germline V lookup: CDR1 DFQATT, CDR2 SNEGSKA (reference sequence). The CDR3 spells CSASPGTTSRAFF. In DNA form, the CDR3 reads TGCAGTGCCTCTCCCGGGACAACTAGTCGAGCTTTCTTT.

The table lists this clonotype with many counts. The DNA of the CDR3 is TGTGCCAGCAGTTACCGACCGACAGGGTTGGCTTTCTTT. Residues: CASSYRPTGLAFF. The chain employs TRBV6-2 or TRBV6-3 and TRBJ1-1; 7 positions agree with TRBD1. The trim removed 2 bases at V and 11 bases at J, leaving 8 bases unmatched. The germline CDR1 and CDR2 sequences are MNHEY and SVGEGT. The CDR3 is made up of 13 amino acids.

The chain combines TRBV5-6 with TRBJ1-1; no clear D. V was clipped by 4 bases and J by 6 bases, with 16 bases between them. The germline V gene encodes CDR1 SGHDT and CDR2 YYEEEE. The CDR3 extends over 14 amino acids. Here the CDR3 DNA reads TGTGCCAGCAGCGTACCATCGCGGGCCGCTGAAGCTTTCTTT. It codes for CASSVPSRAAEAFF.

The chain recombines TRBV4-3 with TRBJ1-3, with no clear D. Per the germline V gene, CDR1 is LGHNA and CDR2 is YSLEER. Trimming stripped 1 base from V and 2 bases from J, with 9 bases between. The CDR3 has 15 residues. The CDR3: CASSQGPQAGNTIYF. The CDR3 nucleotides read TGCGCCAGCAGCCAAGGACCCCAGGCTGGAAACACCATATATTTT.

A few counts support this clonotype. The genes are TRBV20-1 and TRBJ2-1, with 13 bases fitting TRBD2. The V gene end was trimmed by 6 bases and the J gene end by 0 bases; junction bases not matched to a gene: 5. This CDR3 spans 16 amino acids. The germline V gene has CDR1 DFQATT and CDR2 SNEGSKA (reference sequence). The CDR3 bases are TGCAGTGCCTCAGGACTAGCGGGGGCCTCCTACAATGAGCAGTTCTTC. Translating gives CSASGLAGASYNEQFF.

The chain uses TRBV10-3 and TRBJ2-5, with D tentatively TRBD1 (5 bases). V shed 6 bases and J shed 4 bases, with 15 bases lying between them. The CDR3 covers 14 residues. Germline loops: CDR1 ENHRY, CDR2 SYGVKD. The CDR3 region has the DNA TGTGCCATCAGCGCACACTCAGGGCCAGAGACCCAGTACTTC. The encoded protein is CAISAHSGPETQYF.

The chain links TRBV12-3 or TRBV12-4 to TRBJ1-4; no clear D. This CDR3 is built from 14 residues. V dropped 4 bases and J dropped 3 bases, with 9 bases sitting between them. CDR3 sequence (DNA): TGTGCCAGCAGTTCGACGGTATCTAATGAAAAACTGTTTTTT. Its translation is CASSSTVSNEKLFF.

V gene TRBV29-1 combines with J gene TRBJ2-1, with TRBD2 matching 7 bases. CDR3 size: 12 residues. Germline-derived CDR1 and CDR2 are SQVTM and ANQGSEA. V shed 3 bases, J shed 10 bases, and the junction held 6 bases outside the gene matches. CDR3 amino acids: CSVEAGVEEQFF. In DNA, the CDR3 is TGCAGCGTTGAGGCGGGAGTAGAAGAGCAGTTCTTC.

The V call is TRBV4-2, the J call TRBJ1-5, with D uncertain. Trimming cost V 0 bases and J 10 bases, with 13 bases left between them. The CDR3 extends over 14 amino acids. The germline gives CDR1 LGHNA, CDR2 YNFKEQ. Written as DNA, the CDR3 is TGTGCCAGCAGCCAAGATTTCGTCCCGGATCCCCAGCATTTT. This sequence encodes CASSQDFVPDPQHF.

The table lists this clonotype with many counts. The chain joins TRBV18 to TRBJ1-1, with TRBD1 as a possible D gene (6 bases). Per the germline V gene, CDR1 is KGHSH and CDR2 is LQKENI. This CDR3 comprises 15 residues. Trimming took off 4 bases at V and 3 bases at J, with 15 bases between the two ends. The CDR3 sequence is CASSLDRGGHTEAFF. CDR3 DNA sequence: TGTGCCAGCTCACTGGACCGAGGGGGGCACACTGAAGCTTTCTTT.

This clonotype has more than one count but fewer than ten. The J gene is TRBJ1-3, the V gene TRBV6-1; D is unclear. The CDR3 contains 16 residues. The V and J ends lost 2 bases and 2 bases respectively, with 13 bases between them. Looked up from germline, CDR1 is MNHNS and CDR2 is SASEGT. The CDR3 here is CASSELELAPGNTIYF. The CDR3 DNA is TGTGCCAGCAGTGAATTGGAGTTAGCTCCTGGAAACACCATATATTTT.

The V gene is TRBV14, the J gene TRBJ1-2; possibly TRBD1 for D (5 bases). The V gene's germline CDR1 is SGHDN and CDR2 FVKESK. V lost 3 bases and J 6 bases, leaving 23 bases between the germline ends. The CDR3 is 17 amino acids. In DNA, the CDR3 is TGTGCCAGCAGCCACTTTCTTCGCCACACGGGACCGGATGGCTACACCTTC. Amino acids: CASSHFLRHTGPDGYTF.

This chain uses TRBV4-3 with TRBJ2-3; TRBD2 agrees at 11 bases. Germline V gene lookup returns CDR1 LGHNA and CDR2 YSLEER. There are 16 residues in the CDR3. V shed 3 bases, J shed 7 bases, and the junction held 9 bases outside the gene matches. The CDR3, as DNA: TGCGCCAGCAGCCAGGAAACTAGCGGGGGACTTCATACGCAGTATTTT. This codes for CASSQETSGGLHTQYF.

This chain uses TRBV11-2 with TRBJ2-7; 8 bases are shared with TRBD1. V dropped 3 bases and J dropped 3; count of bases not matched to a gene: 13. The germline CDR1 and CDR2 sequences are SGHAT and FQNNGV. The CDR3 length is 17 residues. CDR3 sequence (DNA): TGTGCCAGCAGCTTGCAACCCGGGACAGGAAGTCTCTACGAGCAGTACTTC. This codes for CASSLQPGTGSLYEQYF. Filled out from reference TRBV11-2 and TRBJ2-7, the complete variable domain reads EAGVAQSPRYKIIEKRQSVAFWCNPISGHATLYWYQQILGQGPKLLIQFQNNGVVDDSQLPKDRFSAERLKGVDSTLKIQPAKLEDSAVYLCASSLQPGTGSLYEQYFGPGTRLTVT.

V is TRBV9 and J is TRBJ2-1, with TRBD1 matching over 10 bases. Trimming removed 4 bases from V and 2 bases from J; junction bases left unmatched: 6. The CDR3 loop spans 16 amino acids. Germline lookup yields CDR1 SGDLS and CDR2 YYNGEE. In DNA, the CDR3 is TGTGCCAGCAGCCCGGGACAGGGGCTAACCTACAATGAGCAGTTCTTC. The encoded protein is CASSPGQGLTYNEQFF.

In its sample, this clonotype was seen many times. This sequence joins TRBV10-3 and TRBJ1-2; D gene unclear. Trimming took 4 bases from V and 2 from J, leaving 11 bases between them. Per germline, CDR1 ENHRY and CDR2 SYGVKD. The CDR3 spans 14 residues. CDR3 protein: CAISAMSGNYGYTF. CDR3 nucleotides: TGTGCCATCAGTGCCATGAGTGGGAACTATGGCTACACCTTC.

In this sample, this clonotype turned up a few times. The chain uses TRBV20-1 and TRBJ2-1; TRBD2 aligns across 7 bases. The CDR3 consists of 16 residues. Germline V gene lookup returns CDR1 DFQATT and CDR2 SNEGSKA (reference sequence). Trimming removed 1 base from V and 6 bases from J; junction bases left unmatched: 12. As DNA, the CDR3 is TGCAGTGCTAGAGGATTAGCGGGCTGGAGCTCCAATGAGCAGTTCTTC. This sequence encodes CSARGLAGWSSNEQFF.

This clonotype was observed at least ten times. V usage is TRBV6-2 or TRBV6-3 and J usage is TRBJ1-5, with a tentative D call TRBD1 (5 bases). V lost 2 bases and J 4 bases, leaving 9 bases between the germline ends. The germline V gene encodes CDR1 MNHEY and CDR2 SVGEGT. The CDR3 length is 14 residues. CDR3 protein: CASSYVGQNQPQHF. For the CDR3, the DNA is TGTGCCAGCAGTTACGTGGGGCAAAATCAGCCCCAGCATTTT.

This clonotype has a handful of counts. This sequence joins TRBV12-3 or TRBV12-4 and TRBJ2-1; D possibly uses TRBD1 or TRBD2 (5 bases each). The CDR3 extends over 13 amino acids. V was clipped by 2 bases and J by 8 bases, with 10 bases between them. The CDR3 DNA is TGTGCCAGCAGTTTAAGCAGGGAGTATGAGCAGTTCTTC. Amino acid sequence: CASSLSREYEQFF.

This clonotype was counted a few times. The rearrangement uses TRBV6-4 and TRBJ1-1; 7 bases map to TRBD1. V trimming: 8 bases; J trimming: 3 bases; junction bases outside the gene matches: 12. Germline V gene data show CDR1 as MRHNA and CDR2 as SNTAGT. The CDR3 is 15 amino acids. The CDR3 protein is CASPTKQGSDTEAFF. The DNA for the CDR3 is TGTGCCAGCCCTACTAAACAGGGGTCTGACACTGAAGCTTTCTTT.

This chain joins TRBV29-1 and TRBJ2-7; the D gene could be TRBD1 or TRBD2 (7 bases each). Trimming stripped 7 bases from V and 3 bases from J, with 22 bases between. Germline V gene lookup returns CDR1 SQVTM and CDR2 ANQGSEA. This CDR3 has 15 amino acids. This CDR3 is CSAQAGTAFDYEQYF. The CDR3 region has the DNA TGCAGCGCCCAAGCGGGGACAGCCTTTGACTACGAGCAGTACTTC.

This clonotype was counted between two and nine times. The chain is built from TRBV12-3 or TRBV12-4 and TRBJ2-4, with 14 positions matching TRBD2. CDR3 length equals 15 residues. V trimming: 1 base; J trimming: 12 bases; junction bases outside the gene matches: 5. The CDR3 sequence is CASSLGLAGGGYQYF. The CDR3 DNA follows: TGTGCCAGCAGTTTAGGACTAGCGGGAGGGGGCTATCAGTACTTC.

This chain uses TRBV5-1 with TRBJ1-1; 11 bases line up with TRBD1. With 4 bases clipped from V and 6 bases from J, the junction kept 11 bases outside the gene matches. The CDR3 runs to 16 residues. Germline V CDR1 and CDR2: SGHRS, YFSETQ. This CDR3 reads CASSLGGTGGGSEAFF. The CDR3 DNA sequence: TGCGCCAGCAGCCTTGGAGGGACAGGGGGGGGCTCTGAAGCTTTCTTT. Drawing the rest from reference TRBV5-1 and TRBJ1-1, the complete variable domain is KAGVTQTPRYLIKTRGQQVTLSCSPISGHRSVSWYQQTPGQGLQFLFEYFSETQRNKGNFPGRFSGRQFSNSRSEMNVSTLELGDSALYLCASSLGGTGGGSEAFFGQGTRLTVV.